The entry that follows covers one TCR beta chain sequence. Its antigen is as yet unknown. This record belongs to a study of T cell repertoires in cytomegalovirus infection. Study context: Public TCR beta signature analysis indicated the presence of both CMV infection and matching HLA type.

The study, taken as a whole, reports: Clonotype analysis showed dominance of the ex vivo response by HLA-C-restricted CMV-specific TCR beta clonotypes. Cumulated frequencies of public TCR beta families served to identify carriers of CMV plus the relevant HLA.

The germline gives CDR1 MNHEY, CDR2 SVGAGI. This CDR3 region has 13 residues. Trimming pared 5 bases from V and 1 base from J, leaving 9 bases between. TCRdb re-analysed the reads in MiXCR, keeping a single row per CDR3 protein. The sample yields roughly 150,000 distinct CDR3 sequences, over 15% seen once. The V call is TRBV6-5, the J call TRBJ2-7; D is undetermined. Sequencing input: CD8+ T cells from PBMCs. The receptor was isolated from a human donor in good health (CMV status not recorded). Some clones in this sample may be carry-over from other donors' samples. Here the CDR3 reads CASSPHRSYEQYF. DNA for the CDR3: TGTGCCAGCAGTCCCCACAGATCCTACGAGCAGTACTTC.